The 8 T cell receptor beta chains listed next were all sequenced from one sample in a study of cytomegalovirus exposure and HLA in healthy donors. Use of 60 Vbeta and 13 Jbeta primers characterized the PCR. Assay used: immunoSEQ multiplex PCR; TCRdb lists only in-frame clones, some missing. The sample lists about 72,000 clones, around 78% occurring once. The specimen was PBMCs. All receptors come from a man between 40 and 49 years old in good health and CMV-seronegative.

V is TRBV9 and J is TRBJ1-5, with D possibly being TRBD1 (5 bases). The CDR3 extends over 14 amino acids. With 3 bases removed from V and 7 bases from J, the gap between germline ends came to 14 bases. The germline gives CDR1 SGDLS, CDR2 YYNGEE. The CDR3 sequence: CASSAGEGRQPQHF. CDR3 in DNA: TGTGCCAGCAGCGCGGGGGAGGGGAGACAGCCCCAGCATTTT. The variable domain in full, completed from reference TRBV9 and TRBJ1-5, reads DSGVTQTPKHLITATGQRVTLRCSPRSGDLSVYWYQQSLDQGLQFLIQYYNGEERAKGNILERFSAQQFPDLHSELNLSSLELGDSALYFCASSAGEGRQPQHFGDGTRLSIL.

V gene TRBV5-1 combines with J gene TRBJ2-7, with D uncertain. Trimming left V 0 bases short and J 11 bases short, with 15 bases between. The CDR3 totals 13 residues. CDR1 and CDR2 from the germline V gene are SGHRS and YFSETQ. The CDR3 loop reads CASSLGASDRKYF. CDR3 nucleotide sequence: TGCGCCAGCAGCTTGGGGGCTTCGGATAGGAAGTACTTC.

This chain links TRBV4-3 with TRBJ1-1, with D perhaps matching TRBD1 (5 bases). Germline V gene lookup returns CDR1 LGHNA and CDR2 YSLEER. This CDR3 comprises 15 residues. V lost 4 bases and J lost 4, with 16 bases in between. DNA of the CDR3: TGCGCCAGCAGCCTGACCGGGACGGGGGGCACTGAAGCTTTCTTT. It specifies CASSLTGTGGTEAFF.

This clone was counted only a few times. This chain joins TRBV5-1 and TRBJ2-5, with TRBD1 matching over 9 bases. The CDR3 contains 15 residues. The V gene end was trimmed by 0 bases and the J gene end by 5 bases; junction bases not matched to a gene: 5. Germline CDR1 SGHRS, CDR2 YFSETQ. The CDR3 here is CASSLGGQGRETQYF. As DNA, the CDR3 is TGCGCCAGCAGCTTGGGAGGACAGGGGCGGGAGACCCAGTACTTC.

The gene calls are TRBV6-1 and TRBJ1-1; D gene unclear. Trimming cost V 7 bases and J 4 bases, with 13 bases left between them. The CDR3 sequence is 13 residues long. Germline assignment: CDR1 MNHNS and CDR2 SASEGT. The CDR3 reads CASTSTLATEAFF. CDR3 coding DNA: TGTGCCAGCACCTCGACACTAGCCACTGAAGCTTTCTTT.

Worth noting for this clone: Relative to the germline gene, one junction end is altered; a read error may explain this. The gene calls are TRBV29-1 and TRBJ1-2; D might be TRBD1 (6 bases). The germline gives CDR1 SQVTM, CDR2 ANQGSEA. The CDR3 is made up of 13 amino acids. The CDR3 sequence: CSVGMPDRYGYPF. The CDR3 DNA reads TGCAGCGTTGGAATGCCGGACAGATATGGCTACCCCTTC.

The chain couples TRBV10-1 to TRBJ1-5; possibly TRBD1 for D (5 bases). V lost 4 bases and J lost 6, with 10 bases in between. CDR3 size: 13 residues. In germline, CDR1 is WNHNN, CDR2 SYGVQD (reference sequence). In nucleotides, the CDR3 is TGCGCCAGCAGTGGGGGGGAATCTCAGCCCCAGCATTTT. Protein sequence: CASSGGESQPQHF.

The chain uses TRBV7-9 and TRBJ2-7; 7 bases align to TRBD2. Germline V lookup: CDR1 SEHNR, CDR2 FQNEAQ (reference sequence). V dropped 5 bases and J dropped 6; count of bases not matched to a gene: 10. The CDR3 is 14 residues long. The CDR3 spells CASSPRRGGSEQYF. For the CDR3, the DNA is TGTGCCAGCAGCCCCCGGAGGGGAGGGAGCGAGCAGTACTTC. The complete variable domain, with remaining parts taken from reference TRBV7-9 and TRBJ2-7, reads DTGVSQNPRHKITKRGQNVTFRCDPISEHNRLYWYRQTLGQGPEFLTYFQNEAQLEKSRLLSDRFSAERPKGSFSTLEIQRTEQGDSAMYLCASSPRRGGSEQYFGPGTRLTVT.